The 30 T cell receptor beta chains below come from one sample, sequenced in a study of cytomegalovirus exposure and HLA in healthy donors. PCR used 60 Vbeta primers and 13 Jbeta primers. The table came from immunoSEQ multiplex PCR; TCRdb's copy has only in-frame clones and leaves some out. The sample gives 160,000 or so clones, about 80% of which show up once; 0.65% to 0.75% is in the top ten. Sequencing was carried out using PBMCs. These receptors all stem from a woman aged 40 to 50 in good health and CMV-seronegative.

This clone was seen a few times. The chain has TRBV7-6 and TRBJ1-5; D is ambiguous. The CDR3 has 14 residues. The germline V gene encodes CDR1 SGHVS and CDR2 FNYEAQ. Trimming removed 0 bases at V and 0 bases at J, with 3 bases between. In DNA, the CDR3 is TGTGCCAGCAGCTTAGCACTTAGCAATCAGCCCCAGCATTTT. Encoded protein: CASSLALSNQPQHF.

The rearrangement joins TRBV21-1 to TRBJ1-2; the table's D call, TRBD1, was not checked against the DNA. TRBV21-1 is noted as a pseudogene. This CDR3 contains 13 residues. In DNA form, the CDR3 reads TGTGCCAGCAGCAACCCAGGGTTCGATGGCTACACCTTC. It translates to CASSNPGFDGYTF.

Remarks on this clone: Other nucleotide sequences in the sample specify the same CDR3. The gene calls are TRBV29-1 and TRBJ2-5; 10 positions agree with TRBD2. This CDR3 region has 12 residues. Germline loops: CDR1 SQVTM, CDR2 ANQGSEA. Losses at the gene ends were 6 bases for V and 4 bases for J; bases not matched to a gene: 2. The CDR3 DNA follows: TGCAGCGTCGTAGCGGGAGGAGAGACCCAGTACTTC. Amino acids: CSVVAGGETQYF.

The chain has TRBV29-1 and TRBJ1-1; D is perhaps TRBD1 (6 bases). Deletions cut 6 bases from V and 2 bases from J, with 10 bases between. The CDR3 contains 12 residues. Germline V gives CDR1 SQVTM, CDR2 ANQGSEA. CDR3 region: CSVQDRNTEAFF. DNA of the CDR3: TGCAGCGTCCAGGACAGAAACACTGAAGCTTTCTTT.

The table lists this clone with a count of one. In nucleotides, the CDR3 is TGTGCCAGCAGTTCTGGGACAGCGCAAATGTACTTC. Translation: CASSSGTAQMYF. The chain links TRBV27 to TRBJ2-7, with 7 bases that match TRBD1. The germline V gene has CDR1 MNHEY and CDR2 SMNVEV (reference sequence). The CDR3 consists of 12 residues. V was pared by 4 bases and J by 12 bases, with 9 bases of the junction left unmatched.

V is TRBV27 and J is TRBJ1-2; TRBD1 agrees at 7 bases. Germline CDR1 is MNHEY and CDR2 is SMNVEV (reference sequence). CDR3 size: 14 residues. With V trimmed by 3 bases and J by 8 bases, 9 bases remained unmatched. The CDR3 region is CASSFSRQGRGYTF. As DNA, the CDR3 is TGTGCCAGCAGTTTTTCTCGACAGGGACGGGGCTACACCTTC.

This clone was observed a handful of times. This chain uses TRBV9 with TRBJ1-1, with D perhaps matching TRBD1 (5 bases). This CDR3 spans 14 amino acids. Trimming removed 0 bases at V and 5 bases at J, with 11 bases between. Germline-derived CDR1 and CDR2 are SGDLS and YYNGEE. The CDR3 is CASSVGGRGTEAFF. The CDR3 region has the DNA TGTGCCAGCAGCGTAGGGGGGAGGGGTACTGAAGCTTTCTTT.

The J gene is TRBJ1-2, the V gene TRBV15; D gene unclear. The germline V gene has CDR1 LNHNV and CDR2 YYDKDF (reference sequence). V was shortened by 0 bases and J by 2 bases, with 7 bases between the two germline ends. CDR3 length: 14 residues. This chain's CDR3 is CATSRDPLNYGYTF. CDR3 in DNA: TGTGCCACCAGCAGAGATCCTTTAAACTATGGCTACACCTTC. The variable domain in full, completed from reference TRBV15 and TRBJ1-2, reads DAMVIQNPRYQVTQFGKPVTLSCSQTLNHNVMYWYQQKSSQAPKLLFHYYDKDFNNEADTPDNFQSRRPNTSFCFLDIRSPGLGDTAMYLCATSRDPLNYGYTFGSGTRLTVV.

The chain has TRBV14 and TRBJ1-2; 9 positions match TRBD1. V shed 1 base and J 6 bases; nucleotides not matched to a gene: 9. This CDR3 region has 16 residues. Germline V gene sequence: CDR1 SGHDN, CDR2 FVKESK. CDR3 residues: CASSQGGQGVIDGYTF. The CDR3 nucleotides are TGTGCCAGCAGCCAAGGGGGACAGGGCGTAATCGATGGCTACACCTTC.

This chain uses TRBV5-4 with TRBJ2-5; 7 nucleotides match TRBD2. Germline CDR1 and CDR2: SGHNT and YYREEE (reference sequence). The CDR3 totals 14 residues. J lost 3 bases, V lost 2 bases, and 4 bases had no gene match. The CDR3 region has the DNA TGTGCCAGCAGCTTAGCCGGGAGGAAAGAGACCCAGTACTTC. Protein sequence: CASSLAGRKETQYF. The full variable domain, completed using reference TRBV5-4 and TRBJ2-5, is ETGVTQSPTHLIKTRGQQVTLRCSSQSGHNTVSWYQQALGQGPQFIFQYYREEENGRGNFPPRFSGLQFPNYSSELNVNALELDDSALYLCASSLAGRKETQYFGPGTRLLVL.

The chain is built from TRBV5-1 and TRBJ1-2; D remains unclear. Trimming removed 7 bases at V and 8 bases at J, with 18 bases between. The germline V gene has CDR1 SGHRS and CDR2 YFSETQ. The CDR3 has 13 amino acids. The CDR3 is CASAMDSLGGYTF. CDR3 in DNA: TGCGCCAGCGCTATGGACTCTTTGGGAGGCTACACCTTC.

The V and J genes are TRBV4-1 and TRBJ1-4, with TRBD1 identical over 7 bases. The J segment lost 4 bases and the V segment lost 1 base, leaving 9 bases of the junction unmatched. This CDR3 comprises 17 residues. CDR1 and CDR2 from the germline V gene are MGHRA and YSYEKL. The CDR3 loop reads CASSQGRGQDSNEKLFF. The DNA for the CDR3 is TGCGCCAGCAGCCAAGGACGCGGACAGGACAGTAATGAAAAACTGTTTTTT.

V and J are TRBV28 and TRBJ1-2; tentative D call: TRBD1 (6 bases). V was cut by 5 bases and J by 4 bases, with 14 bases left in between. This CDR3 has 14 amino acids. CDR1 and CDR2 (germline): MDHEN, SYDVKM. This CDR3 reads CASSLQQGFYGYTF. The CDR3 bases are TGTGCCAGCAGTCTTCAACAGGGCTTCTATGGCTACACCTTC.

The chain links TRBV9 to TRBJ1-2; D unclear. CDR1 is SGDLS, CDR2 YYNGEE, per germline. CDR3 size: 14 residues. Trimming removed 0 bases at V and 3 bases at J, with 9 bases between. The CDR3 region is CASSVATGDYGYTF. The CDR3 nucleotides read TGTGCCAGCAGCGTAGCTACCGGGGACTATGGCTACACCTTC.

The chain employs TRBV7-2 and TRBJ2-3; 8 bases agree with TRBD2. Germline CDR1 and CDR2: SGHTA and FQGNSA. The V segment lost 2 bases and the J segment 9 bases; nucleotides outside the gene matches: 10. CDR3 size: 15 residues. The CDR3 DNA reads TGTGCCAGCAGCTTAACCGGGAGGGGCTTGGGGACGCAGTATTTT. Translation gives CASSLTGRGLGTQYF.

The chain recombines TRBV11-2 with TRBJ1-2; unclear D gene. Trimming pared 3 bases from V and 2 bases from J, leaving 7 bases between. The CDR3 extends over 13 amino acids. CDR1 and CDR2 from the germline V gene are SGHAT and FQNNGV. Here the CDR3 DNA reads TGTGCCAGCAGCTTGGGCGGGAACTATGGCTACACCTTC. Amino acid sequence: CASSLGGNYGYTF.

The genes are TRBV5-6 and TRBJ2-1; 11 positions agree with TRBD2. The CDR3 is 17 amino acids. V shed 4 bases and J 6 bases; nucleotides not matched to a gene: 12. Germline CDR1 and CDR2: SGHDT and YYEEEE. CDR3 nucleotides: TGTGCCAGCAGCGCCCGGGGGGGTAGCGGGAGGGCCAATGAGCAGTTCTTC. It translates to CASSARGGSGRANEQFF.

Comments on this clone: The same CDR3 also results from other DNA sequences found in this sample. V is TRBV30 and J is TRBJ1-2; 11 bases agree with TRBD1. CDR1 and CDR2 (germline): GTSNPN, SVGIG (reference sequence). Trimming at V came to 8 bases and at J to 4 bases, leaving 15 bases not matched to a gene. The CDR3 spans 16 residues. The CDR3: CALPGQGGAGTYGYTF. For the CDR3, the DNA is TGTGCCCTCCCGGGACAGGGGGGCGCTGGGACCTATGGCTACACCTTC.

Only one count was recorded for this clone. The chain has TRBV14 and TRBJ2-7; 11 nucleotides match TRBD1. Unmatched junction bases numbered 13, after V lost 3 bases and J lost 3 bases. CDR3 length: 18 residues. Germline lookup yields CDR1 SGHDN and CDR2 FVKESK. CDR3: CASSQIGVGQGAFYEQYF. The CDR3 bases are TGTGCCAGCAGCCAGATTGGGGTCGGACAGGGGGCTTTCTACGAGCAGTACTTC.

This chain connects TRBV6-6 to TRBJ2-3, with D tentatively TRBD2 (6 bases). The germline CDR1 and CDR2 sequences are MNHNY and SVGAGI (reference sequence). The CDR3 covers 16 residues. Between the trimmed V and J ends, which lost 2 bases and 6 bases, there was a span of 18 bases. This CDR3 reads CASSYGHRTGGDTQYF. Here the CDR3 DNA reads TGTGCCAGCAGTTACGGACATCGGACTGGGGGGGATACGCAGTATTTT.

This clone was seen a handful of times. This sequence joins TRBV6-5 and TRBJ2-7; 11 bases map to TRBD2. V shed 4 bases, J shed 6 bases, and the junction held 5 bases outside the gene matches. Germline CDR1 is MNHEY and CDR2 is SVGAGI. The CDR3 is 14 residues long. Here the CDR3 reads CASSLAGGRSEQYF. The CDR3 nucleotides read TGTGCCAGCAGTTTAGCGGGAGGGAGGAGCGAGCAGTACTTC.

CDR3 DNA: TGTGCCAGCTCAAGGGGACAGGGTAATTCACCCCTCCACTTT. Its translation: CASSRGQGNSPLHF. The chain employs TRBV18 and TRBJ1-6, with TRBD1 matching 9 bases. Germline trimming cut 5 bases from V and 6 bases from J; bases unmatched to any gene: 2. CDR3 length: 14 residues. Looked up from germline, CDR1 is KGHSH and CDR2 is LQKENI.

CDR3 DNA sequence: TGTGCCAGCAGCTTAAGCGGGGGGGCAACCGGGGAGCTGTTTTTT. Its protein product is CASSLSGGATGELFF. This chain links TRBV5-6 with TRBJ2-2; 10 bases fit TRBD2. V shed 2 bases and J 5 bases; nucleotides not matched to a gene: 3. Germline lookup yields CDR1 SGHDT and CDR2 YYEEEE. CDR3 length: 15 residues.

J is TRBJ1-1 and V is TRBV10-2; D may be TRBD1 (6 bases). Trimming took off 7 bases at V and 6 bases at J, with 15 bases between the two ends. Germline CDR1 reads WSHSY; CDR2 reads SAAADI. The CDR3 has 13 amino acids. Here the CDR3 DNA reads TGCGCCAGCACCTATGGACAGTATGCTGAAGCTTTCTTT. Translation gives CASTYGQYAEAFF.

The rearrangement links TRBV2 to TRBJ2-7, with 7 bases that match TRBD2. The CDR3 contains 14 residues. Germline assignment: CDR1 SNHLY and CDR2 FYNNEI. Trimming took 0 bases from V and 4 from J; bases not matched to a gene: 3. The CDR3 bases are TGTGCCAGCAGTGAAGCCGGCGGGGGATACGAGCAGTACTTC. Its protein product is CASSEAGGGYEQYF.

CDR3 in amino acids: CASGPAGQGGTEAFF. CDR3 nucleotides: TGTGCTAGTGGTCCCGCGGGACAGGGGGGCACTGAAGCTTTCTTT. The chain couples TRBV12-5 to TRBJ1-1, with 11 bases matching TRBD1. Germline lookup yields CDR1 LGHNT and CDR2 FRNRAP. Unmatched junction bases numbered 6, after V lost 5 bases and J lost 4 bases. The CDR3 consists of 15 residues.

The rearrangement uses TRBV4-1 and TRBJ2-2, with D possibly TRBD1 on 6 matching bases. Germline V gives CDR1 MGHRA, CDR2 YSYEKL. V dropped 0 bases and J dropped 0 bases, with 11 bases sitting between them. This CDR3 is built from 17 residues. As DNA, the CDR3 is TGCGCCAGCAGCCAAGATTCGGCAGGGGCGAACACCGGGGAGCTGTTTTTT. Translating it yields CASSQDSAGANTGELFF.

The CDR3 DNA reads TGTGCCAGCAGTGGGCAGTCTCGTCCGGATACGCAGTATTTT. It codes for CASSGQSRPDTQYF. J is TRBJ2-3 and V is TRBV28; D gene unclear. The CDR3 covers 14 residues. Germline assignment: CDR1 MDHEN and CDR2 SYDVKM. With 5 bases removed from V and 6 bases from J, the gap between germline ends came to 15 bases.

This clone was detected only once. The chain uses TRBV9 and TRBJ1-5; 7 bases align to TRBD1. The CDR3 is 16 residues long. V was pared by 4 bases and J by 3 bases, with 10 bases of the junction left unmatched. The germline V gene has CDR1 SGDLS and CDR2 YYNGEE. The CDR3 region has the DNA TGTGCCAGCAGCTCCAGTGCAGGGGGAGACAATCAGCCCCAGCATTTT. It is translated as CASSSSAGGDNQPQHF.

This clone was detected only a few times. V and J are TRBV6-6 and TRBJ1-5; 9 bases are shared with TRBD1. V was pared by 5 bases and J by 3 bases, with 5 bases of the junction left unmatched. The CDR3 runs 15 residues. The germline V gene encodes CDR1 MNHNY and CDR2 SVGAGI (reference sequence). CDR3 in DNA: TGTGCCAGCAGTCTGGGACAGGGCGACAATCAGCCCCAGCATTTT. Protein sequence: CASSLGQGDNQPQHF.